The text below deals with one TCR beta chain. Antigen specificity is unknown. This sample stems from a study of identical twins. Study-wide findings and caveats: Not following the same donors, the study drew its conclusions from cross-sectional statistical analysis.

Template switching introduced a universal primer site, and the cDNA bore unique molecular identifiers. TCRdb re-derived calls from the 5' RACE reads in MiXCR, one entry per CDR3 protein. This sample carries some 500,000 distinct CDR3 sequences, approximately 15% of them seen once, and the ten largest clones take about 0.53%. The CDR3 covers 16 residues. Trimming stripped 4 bases from V and 2 bases from J, with 19 bases between. The germline gives CDR1 SQVTM, CDR2 ANQGSEA. These sequences were also reported in another study, on yellow fever vaccine responses in identical twins.

The chain employs TRBV29-1 and TRBJ2-3, with D perhaps TRBD2 (7 bases). Source material: CD4+ T cells sorted from blood. The receptor's source is a woman between 18 and 29 years old in good health. The CDR3 DNA reads TGCAGCGTTGTAGGAGTCCGGGGGGCGGACACAGATACGCAGTATTTT. Its protein product is CSVVGVRGADTDTQYF.